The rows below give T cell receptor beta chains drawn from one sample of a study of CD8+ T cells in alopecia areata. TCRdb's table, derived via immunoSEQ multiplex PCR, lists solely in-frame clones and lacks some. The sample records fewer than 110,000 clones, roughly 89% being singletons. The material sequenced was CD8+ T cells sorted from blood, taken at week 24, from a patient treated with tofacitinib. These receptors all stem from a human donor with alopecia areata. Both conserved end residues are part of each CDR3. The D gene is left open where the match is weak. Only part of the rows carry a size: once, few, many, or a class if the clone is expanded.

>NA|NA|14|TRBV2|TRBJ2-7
CASKGRQGGYEQYF
TGTGCCAGCAAAGGTCGGCAGGGAGGCTACGAGCAGTACTTC
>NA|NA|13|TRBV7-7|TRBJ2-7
CASSLEVTAEQYF
TGTGCTAGCAGCTTAGAGGTGACGGCGGAGCAGTACTTC
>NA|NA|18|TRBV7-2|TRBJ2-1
CASSLDPDVPITHNEQFF
TGTGCCAGCAGCTTAGACCCCGACGTTCCTATTACCCACAATGAGCAGTTCTTC
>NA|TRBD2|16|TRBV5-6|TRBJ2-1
CASSFLSGGAYNEQFF
TGTGCCAGCAGCTTCCTTAGCGGGGGGGCCTACAATGAGCAGTTCTTC
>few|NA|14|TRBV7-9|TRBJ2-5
CASSLELYQETQYF
TGTGCCAGCAGCTTAGAACTGTACCAAGAGACCCAGTACTTC
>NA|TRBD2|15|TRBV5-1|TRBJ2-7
CASSLGTGGPDEQYF
TGCGCCAGCAGCTTGGGAACGGGGGGGCCCGACGAGCAGTACTTC
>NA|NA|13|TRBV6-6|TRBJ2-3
CASSSTGLDTQYF
TGTGCCAGCAGCTCTACAGGGCTCGATACGCAGTATTTT
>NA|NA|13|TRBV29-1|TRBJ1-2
CSVEDRGAPGYTF
TGCAGCGTTGAAGATCGGGGTGCCCCTGGCTACACCTTC
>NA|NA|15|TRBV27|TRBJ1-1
CASSRTRGRNTEAFF
TGTGCCAGCAGCCGGACGAGGGGTAGGAACACTGAAGCTTTCTTT
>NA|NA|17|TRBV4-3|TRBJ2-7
CASSQDPNAGKSYEQYF
TGCGCCAGCAGCCAAGATCCAAACGCAGGGAAGTCCTACGAGCAGTACTTC
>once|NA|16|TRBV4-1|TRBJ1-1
CASSQTREGWEAEAFF
TGCGCCAGCAGCCAAACCCGGGAAGGGTGGGAGGCTGAAGCTTTCTTT
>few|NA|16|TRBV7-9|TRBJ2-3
CASSFPHGVDTDTQYF
TGTGCCAGCAGCTTTCCCCACGGGGTTGATACAGATACGCAGTATTTT
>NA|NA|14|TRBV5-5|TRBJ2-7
CASSHEQGTYEQYF
TGTGCCAGCAGCCATGAGCAGGGGACCTACGAGCAGTACTTC
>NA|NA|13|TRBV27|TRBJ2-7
CASSLSKDYEQYF
TGTGCCAGCAGTTTATCGAAGGACTACGAGCAGTACTTC
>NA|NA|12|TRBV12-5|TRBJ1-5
CASAVDNQPQHF
TGTGCTAGTGCCGTCGATAATCAGCCCCAGCATTTT
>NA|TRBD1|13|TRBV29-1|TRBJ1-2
CSVDVGQTYGYTF
TGCAGCGTCGATGTGGGACAGACCTATGGCTACACCTTC
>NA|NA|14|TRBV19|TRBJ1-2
CASKAGAANYGYTF
TGTGCCAGTAAGGCAGGGGCGGCTAACTATGGCTACACCTTC
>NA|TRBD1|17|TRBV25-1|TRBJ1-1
CASQGGADTEVGTEAFF
TGTGCCAGCCAGGGGGGGGCCGATACTGAGGTGGGCACTGAAGCTTTCTTT
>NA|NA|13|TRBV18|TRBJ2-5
CASSPPDQETQYF
TGTGCCAGCTCACCACCCGACCAAGAGACCCAGTACTTC
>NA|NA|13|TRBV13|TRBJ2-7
CASSRVIGDEQYF
TGTGCCAGCAGCCGAGTCATCGGGGATGAGCAGTACTTC
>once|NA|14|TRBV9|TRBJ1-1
CASSHMGGYTEAFF
TGTGCCAGCAGCCACATGGGGGGCTACACTGAAGCTTTCTTT
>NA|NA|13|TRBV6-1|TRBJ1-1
CASSEVVGTEAFF
TGTGCCAGCAGTGAAGTTGTCGGCACTGAAGCTTTCTTT
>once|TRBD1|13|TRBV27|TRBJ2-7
CASSRGTDYEQYF
TGTGCCAGCAGCCGAGGGACAGATTACGAGCAGTACTTC
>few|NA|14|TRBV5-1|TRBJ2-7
CASSLWRGGYEQYF
TGCGCCAGCAGCTTGTGGCGGGGAGGCTACGAGCAGTACTTC
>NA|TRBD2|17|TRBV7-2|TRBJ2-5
CASSLLASGGSHGTQYF
TGTGCCAGCAGCTTATTGGCTAGCGGGGGCTCCCATGGGACCCAGTACTTC
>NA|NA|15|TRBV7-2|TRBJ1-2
CASSLTITGNYGYTF
TGTGCCAGCAGCTTAACCATCACAGGGAACTATGGCTACACCTTC
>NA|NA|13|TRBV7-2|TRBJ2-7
CASSPPGSYEQYF
TGTGCCAGCAGCCCCCCCGGCTCCTACGAGCAGTACTTC
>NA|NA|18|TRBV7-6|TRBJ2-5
CASSLRSPGPPLQETQYF
TGTGCCAGCAGCCTTAGGAGTCCGGGTCCTCCACTCCAAGAGACCCAGTACTTC
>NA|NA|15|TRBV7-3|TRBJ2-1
CASSLSAAGYNEQFF
TGTGCCAGCAGCTTAAGTGCGGCGGGCTACAATGAGCAGTTCTTC
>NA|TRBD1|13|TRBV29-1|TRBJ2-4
CSVLGTEKNIQYF
TGCAGCGTTCTGGGGACAGAAAAAAACATTCAGTACTTC
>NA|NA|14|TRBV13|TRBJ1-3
CASSHQTAGNTIYF
TGTGCCAGCAGCCACCAGACGGCTGGAAACACCATATATTTT
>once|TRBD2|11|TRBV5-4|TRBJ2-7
CAWGLAYEQYF
TGTGCCTGGGGACTAGCGTACGAGCAGTACTTC
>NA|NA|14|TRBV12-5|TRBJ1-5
CASGSGGSNQPQHF
TGTGCTAGTGGGAGTGGGGGGAGCAATCAGCCCCAGCATTTT
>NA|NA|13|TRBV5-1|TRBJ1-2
CASSLGGNYGYTF
TGCGCCAGCAGCTTAGGAGGGAATTATGGCTACACCTTC
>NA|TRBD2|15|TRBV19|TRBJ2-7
CASSEEGGDAYEQYF
TGTGCCAGTAGTGAAGAGGGAGGGGACGCCTACGAGCAGTACTTC
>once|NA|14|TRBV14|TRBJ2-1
CASRLGTFGNEQFF
TGTGCCAGCAGACTGGGTACGTTTGGAAATGAGCAGTTCTTC
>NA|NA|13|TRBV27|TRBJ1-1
CASSGLKSTEAFF
TGTGCCAGCAGTGGACTAAAGAGCACTGAAGCTTTCTTT
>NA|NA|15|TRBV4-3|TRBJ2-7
CASSPGIGGTYEQYF
TGCGCCAGCAGCCCCGGGATAGGCGGGACGTACGAGCAGTACTTC
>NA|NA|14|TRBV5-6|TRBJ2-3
CASSPGPLTDTQYF
TGTGCCAGCAGCCCCGGCCCCCTCACAGATACGCAGTATTTT
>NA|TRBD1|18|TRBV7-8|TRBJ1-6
CASSEARTGSSYNSPLHF
TGTGCCAGCAGCGAAGCACGGACAGGCAGCTCCTATAATTCACCCCTCCACTTT
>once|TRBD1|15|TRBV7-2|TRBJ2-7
CASSLAGQGAGEQYF
TGTGCCAGCAGCTTAGCGGGACAGGGGGCAGGGGAGCAGTACTTC
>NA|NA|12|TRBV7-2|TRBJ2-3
CASSLGRETQYF
TGTGCCAGCAGCTTGGGGAGAGAAACGCAGTATTTT
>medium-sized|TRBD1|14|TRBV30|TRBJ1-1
CAWMRDRGRPGAFF
TGTGCCTGGATGCGGGACAGGGGCCGTCCAGGGGCTTTCTTT
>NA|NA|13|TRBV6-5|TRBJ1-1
CASSYSANTEAFF
TGTGCCAGCAGTTACTCGGCTAACACTGAAGCTTTCTTT
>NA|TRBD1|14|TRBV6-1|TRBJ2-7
CASSDRDRSYEQYF
TGTGCCAGCAGTGACCGGGACAGGTCCTACGAGCAGTACTTC
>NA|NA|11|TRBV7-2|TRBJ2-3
CASSDFTTQYF
TGTGCCAGCAGCGATTTTACCACGCAGTATTTT
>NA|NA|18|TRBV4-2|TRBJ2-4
CASSQDKGGTVAKNIQYF
TGTGCCAGCAGCCAAGATAAGGGCGGTACCGTAGCCAAAAACATTCAGTACTTC
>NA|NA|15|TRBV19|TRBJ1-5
CASNAGHLLNQPQHF
TGTGCCAGCAACGCGGGACACCTCCTCAATCAGCCCCAGCATTTT